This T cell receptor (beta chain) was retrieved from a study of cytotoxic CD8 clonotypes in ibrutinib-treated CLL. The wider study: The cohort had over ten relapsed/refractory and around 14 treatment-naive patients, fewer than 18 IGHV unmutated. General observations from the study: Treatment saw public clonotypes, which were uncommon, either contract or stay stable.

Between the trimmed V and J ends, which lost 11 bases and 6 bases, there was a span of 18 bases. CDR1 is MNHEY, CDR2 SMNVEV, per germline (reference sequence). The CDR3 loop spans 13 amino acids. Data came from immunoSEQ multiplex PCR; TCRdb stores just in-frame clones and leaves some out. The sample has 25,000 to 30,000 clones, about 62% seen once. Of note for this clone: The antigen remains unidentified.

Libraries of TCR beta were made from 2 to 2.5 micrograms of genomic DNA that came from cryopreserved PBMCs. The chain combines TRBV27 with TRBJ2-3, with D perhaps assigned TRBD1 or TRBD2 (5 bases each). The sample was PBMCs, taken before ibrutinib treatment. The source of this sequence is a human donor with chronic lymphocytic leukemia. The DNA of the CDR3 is TGTGCCCGAGACGGGACCCCTAGGGATACGCAGTATTTT. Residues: CARDGTPRDTQYF.